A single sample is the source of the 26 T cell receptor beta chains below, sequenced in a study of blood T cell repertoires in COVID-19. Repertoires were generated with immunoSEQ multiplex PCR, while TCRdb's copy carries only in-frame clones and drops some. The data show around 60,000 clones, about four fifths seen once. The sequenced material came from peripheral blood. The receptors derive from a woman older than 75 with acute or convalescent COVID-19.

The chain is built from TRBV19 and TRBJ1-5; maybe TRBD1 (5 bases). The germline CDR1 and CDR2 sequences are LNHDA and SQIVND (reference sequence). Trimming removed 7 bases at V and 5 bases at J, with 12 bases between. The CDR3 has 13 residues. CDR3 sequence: CASTPPGDQPQHF. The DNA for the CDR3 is TGTGCCAGTACTCCCCCGGGGGATCAGCCCCAGCATTTT.

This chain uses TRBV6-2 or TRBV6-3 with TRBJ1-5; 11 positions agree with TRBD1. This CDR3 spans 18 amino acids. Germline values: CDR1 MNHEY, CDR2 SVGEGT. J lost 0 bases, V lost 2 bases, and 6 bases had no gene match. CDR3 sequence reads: CASSYPGTGGYSNQPQHF. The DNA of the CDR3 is TGTGCCAGCAGTTACCCCGGGACAGGGGGTTATAGCAATCAGCCCCAGCATTTT.

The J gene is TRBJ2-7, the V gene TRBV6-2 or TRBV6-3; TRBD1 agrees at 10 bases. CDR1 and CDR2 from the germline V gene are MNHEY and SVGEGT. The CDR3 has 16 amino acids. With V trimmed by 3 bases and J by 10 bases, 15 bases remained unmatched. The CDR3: CASSYLPGTGVLFQYF. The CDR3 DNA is TGTGCCAGCAGTTATCTTCCTGGGACAGGGGTCCTGTTCCAGTACTTC.

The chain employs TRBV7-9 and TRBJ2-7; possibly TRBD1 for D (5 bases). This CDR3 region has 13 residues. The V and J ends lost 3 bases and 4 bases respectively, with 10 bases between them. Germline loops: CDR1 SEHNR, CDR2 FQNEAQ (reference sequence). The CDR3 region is CASSLDNLYEQYF. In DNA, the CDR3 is TGTGCCAGCAGCTTGGACAACCTATACGAGCAGTACTTC.

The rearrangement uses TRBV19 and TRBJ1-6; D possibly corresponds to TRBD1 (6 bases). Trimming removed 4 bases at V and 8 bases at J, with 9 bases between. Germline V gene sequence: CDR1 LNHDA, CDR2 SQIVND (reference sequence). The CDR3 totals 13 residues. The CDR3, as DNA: TGTGCCAGTAGTAGACAGGATTATTCACCCCTCCACTTT. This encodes CASSRQDYSPLHF. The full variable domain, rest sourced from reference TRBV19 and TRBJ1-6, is DGGITQSPKYLFRKEGQNVTLSCEQNLNHDAMYWYRQDPGQGLRLIYYSQIVNDFQKGDIAEGYSVSREKKESFPLTVTSAQKNPTAFYLCASSRQDYSPLHFGNGTRLTVT.

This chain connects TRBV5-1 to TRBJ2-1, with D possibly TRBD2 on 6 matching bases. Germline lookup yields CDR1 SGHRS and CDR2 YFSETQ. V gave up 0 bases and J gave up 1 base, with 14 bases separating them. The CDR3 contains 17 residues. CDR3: CASSLDPGVLSYNEQFF. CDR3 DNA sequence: TGCGCCAGCAGCTTGGACCCGGGAGTCCTTTCCTACAATGAGCAGTTCTTC.

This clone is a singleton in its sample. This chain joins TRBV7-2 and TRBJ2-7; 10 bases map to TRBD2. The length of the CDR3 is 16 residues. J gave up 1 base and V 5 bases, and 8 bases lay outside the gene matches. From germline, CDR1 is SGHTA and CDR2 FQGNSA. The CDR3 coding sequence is TGTGCCAGCAGCGGGGCCCAGCGGGGGGGATCCTACGAGCAGTACTTC. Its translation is CASSGAQRGGSYEQYF.

Here the CDR3 DNA reads TGTGCCAGCAGTTTATTACAGGCGACGAACACTGAAGCTTTCTTT. Translated: CASSLLQATNTEAFF. The rearrangement links TRBV28 to TRBJ1-1, with TRBD1 as a possible D gene (5 bases). V lost 1 base and J 1 base, leaving 10 bases between the germline ends. Germline V gene sequence: CDR1 MDHEN, CDR2 SYDVKM. The CDR3 totals 15 residues.

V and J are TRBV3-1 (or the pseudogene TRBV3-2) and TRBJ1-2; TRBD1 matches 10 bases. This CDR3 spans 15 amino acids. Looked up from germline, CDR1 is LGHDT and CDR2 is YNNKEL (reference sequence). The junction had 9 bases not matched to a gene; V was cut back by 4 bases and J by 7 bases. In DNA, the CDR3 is TGTGCCAGCAGCCCCCAGGTCCGGACAGGGGGTGGCTACACCTTC. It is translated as CASSPQVRTGGGYTF.

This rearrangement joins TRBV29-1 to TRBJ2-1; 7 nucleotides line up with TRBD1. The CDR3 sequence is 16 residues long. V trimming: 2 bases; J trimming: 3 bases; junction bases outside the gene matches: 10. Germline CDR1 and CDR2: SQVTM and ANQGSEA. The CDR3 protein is CSVEFSPDRFYNEQFF. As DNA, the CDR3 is TGCAGCGTTGAATTTTCCCCGGACAGGTTCTACAATGAGCAGTTCTTC.

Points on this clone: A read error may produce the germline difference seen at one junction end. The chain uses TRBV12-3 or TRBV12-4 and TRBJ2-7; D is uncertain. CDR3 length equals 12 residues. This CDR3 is CAGSFAVEGQYF. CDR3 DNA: TGTGCCGGCAGTTTCGCGGTAGAAGGGCAGTACTTC.

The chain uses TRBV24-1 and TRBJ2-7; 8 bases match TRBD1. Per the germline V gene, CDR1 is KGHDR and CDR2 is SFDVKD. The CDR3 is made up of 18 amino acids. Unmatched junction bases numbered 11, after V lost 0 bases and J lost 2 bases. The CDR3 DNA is TGTGCCACCAGTGATTTGATTTCTAGGCAGGGGGCAGCCTACGAGCAGTACTTC. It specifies CATSDLISRQGAAYEQYF.

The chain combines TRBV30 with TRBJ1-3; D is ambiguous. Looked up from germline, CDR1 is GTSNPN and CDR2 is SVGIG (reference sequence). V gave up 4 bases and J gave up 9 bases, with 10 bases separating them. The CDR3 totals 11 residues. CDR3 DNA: TGTGCCTGGACAGGTCTGTTCACCATATATTTT. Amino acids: CAWTGLFTIYF.

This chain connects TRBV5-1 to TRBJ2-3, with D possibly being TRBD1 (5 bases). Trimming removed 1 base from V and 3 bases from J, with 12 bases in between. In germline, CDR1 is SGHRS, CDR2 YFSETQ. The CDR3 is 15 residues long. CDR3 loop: CASSLSGHKTDTQYF. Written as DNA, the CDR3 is TGCGCCAGCAGCTTGTCAGGGCATAAGACAGATACGCAGTATTTT.

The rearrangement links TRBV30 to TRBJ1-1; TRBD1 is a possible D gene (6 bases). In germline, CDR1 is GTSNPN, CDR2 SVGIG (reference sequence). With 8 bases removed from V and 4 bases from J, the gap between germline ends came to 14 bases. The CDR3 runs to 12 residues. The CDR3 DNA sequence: TGTGCCGGTCACAGGGATGGCACTGAAGCTTTCTTT. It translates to CAGHRDGTEAFF.

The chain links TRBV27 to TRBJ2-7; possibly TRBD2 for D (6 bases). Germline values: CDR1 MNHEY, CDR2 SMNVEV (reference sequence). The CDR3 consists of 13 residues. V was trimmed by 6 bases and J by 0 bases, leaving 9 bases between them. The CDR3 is CASSLDYSYEQYF. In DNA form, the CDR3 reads TGTGCCAGCAGCCTGGACTACTCCTACGAGCAGTACTTC.

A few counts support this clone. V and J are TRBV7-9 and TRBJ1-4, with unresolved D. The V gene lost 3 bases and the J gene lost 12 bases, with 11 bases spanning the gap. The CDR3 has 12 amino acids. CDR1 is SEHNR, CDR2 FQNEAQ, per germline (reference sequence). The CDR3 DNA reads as TGTGCCAGCAGCTTCCAAACAACCGAACTGTTTTTT. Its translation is CASSFQTTELFF.

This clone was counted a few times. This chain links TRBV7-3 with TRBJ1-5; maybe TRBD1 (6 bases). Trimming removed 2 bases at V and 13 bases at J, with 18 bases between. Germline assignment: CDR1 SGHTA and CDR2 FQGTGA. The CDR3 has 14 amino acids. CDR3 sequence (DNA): TGTGCCAGCAGCTTAGGGGGTTGGACAGAACCTCAGCATTTT. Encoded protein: CASSLGGWTEPQHF.

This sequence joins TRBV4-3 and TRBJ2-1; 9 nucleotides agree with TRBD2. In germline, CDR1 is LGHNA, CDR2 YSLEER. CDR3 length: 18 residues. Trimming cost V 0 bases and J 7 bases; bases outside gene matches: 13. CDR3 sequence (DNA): TGCGCCAGCAGCCAAGATCCCCCTGGGCGGGGGGGGCAGAATGAGCAGTTCTTC. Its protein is CASSQDPPGRGGQNEQFF.

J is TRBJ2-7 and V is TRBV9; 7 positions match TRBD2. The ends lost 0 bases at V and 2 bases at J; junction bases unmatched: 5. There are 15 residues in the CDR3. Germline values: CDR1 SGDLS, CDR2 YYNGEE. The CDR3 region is CASSVGGSFPYEQYF. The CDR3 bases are TGTGCCAGCAGCGTAGGCGGGAGCTTCCCCTACGAGCAGTACTTC. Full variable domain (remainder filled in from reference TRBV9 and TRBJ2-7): DSGVTQTPKHLITATGQRVTLRCSPRSGDLSVYWYQQSLDQGLQFLIQYYNGEERAKGNILERFSAQQFPDLHSELNLSSLELGDSALYFCASSVGGSFPYEQYFGPGTRLTVT.

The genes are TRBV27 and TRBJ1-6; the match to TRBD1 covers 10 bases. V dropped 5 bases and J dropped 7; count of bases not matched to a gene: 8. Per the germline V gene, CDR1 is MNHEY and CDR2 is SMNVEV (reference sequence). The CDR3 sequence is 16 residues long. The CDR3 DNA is TGTGCCAGCAGTCCACCGGGACAGGGGATGAATTCACCCCTCCACTTT. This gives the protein CASSPPGQGMNSPLHF.

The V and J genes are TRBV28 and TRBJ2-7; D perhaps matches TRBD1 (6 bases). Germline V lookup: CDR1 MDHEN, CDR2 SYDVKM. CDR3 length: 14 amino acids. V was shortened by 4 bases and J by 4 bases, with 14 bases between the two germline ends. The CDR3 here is CASSSTGLRYEQYF. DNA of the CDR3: TGTGCCAGCAGTTCGACAGGATTGAGGTACGAGCAGTACTTC.

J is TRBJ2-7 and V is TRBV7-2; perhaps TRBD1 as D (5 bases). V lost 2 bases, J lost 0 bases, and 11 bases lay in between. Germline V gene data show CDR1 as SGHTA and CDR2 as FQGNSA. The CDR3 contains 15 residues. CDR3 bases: TGTGCCAGCAGCTTAAACAGGCGATTCTCCTACGAGCAGTACTTC. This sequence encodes CASSLNRRFSYEQYF.

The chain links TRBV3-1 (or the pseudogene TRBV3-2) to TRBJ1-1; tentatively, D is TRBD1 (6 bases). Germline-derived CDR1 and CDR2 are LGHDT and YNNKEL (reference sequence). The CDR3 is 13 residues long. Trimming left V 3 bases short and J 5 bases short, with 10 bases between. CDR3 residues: CASSQGAQTEAFF. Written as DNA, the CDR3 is TGTGCCAGCAGCCAGGGGGCGCAAACTGAAGCTTTCTTT.

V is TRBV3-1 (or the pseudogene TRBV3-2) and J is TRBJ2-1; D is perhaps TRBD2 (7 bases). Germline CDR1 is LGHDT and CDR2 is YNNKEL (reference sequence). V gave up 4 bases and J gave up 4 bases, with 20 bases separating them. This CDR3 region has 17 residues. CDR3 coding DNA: TGTGCCAGCAGCCTCCCGGGGGCGGGAGAGAAGTACAATGAGCAGTTCTTC. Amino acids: CASSLPGAGEKYNEQFF.

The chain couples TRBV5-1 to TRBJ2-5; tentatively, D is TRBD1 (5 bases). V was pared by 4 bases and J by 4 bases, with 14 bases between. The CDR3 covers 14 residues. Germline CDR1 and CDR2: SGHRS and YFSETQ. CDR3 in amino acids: CASSLSAGPETQYF. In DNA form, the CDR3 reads TGCGCCAGCAGCCTCTCGGCAGGGCCAGAGACCCAGTACTTC.